This T cell receptor beta chain was found in a study of blood T cell repertoires in COVID-19. Sequencing was performed with immunoSEQ multiplex PCR; in TCRdb, only in-frame clones are kept and a portion is missing. This sample yields about 210,000 clones, of which 80% to 90% are seen a single time; about 9.3% belongs to the top ten. Trimming stripped 2 bases from V and 8 bases from J, with 16 bases between. Per germline, CDR1 SGHDT and CDR2 YYEEEE. This CDR3 is 14 amino acids long. The chain is built from TRBV5-6 and TRBJ1-2; D is undetermined. Sequenced: PBMCs or T cells enriched from blood (not recorded which). The receptor was derived from a man aged 40-49 years who had recovered from COVID-19. This CDR3 reads CASSFNRPELGYTF. The CDR3 nucleotides read TGTGCCAGCAGCTTTAACAGACCTGAACTCGGCTACACCTTC.